Below are 25 T cell receptor beta chains sequenced from a single sample in a study of T cell responses to AZD1222 COVID-19 vaccine (dated by TCRdb to the early 2020s). This specimen's time point label, interpreted: baseline before first vaccination. The receptor library was made with the immunoSEQ multiplex PCR assay. TCRdb took over this immuneACCESS table, retaining in-frame rearrangements with V and J assigned. Such tables are incomplete; in checked studies, under half of the missing clones stem from an unresolved V gene, and the remainder is unexplained. The sample data list approximately 160,000 clones, and about 85% of these were observed just once. In total, the top ten clones hold 2.6% of the sample. The sequencing here drew on peripheral blood, taken on day 0 of AZD1222 vaccination. These receptors all stem from an adult in good health.

The chain couples TRBV11-1 to TRBJ1-1; 8 bases are shared with TRBD1. This CDR3 has 14 residues. V was pared by 6 bases and J by 7 bases, with 10 bases of the junction left unmatched. The germline V gene has CDR1 SGHAT and CDR2 FQDESV (reference sequence). The CDR3 protein is CASSLLGTGGEAFF. CDR3 bases: TGTGCCAGCAGTCTCCTCGGGACAGGTGGTGAAGCTTTCTTT.

The chain joins TRBV15 to TRBJ1-2; TRBD1 matches at 9 bases. V lost 4 bases, J lost 8 bases, and 8 bases stayed unmatched. The V gene's germline CDR1 is LNHNV and CDR2 YYDKDF (reference sequence). The CDR3 is 14 residues long. CDR3 protein: CATSTLQGAKGYTF. In DNA form, the CDR3 reads TGTGCCACCAGCACCCTACAGGGGGCGAAAGGCTACACCTTC.

The genes are TRBV11-3 and TRBJ2-1; the D gene could be TRBD1 or TRBD2 (5 bases each). This CDR3 has 15 amino acids. Trimming removed 3 bases from V and 8 bases from J, with 17 bases in between. From germline, CDR1 is SGHNT and CDR2 YENEEA. In DNA form, the CDR3 reads TGTGCCAGCAGCTTCTCCGGGGCCAAGGGTCATGAGCAGTTCTTC. This codes for CASSFSGAKGHEQFF.

This clone was seen a handful of times. This sequence joins TRBV5-4 and TRBJ1-2; D is unresolved. Trimming cost V 0 bases and J 6 bases, with 9 bases left between them. The germline V gene encodes CDR1 SGHNT and CDR2 YYREEE (reference sequence). CDR3 length: 13 residues. The CDR3 sequence is CASSLVQTDGYTF. DNA for the CDR3: TGTGCCAGCAGCTTGGTCCAAACCGATGGCTACACCTTC.

This clone was counted a few times. This chain joins TRBV5-5 and TRBJ1-1; the D gene is possibly TRBD1 (5 bases). Trimming removed 2 bases at V and 5 bases at J, with 10 bases between. The CDR3 runs to 13 residues. Germline V gene data show CDR1 as SGHKS and CDR2 as YYEKEE (reference sequence). The CDR3 DNA reads TGTGCCAGCAGCTTAGGGACGACGACTGAAGCTTTCTTT. Amino acids: CASSLGTTTEAFF.

The rearrangement uses TRBV29-1 and TRBJ1-1, with 8 bases that match TRBD1. V lost 1 base and J lost 5; bases outside the gene matches: 3. CDR1 is SQVTM and CDR2 is ANQGSEA in the germline V gene. CDR3 length: 13 amino acids. Here the CDR3 DNA reads TGCAGCGTTGAAGGGCAGGGGGCGACTGAAGCTTTCTTT. As protein: CSVEGQGATEAFF.

This chain links TRBV11-1 with TRBJ2-7; 9 bases match TRBD2. Germline lookup yields CDR1 SGHAT and CDR2 FQDESV (reference sequence). The CDR3 spans 14 residues. The junction had 8 bases not matched to a gene; V was cut back by 6 bases and J by 5 bases. The CDR3 protein is CASSYSGRRHEQYF. CDR3 nucleotide sequence: TGTGCCAGCAGTTATAGCGGGAGAAGACACGAGCAGTACTTC.

V usage is TRBV4-1 and J usage is TRBJ2-3; 11 positions match TRBD2. CDR3 size: 19 residues. The V gene end was trimmed by 1 base and the J gene end by 3 bases; junction bases not matched to a gene: 12. The V gene's germline CDR1 is MGHRA and CDR2 YSYEKL. CDR3 coding DNA: TGCGCCAGCAGCCAAGTCGCCCTGGGACTAGCGGAACGAACAGATACGCAGTATTTT. Its protein product is CASSQVALGLAERTDTQYF.

The chain links TRBV20-1 to TRBJ2-5; maybe TRBD2 (6 bases). This CDR3 has 14 amino acids. V was cut by 3 bases and J by 4 bases, with 15 bases left in between. CDR1 and CDR2 from the germline V gene are DFQATT and SNEGSKA (reference sequence). CDR3: CSASFGRNTETQYF. The CDR3, as DNA: TGCAGTGCTAGTTTCGGGAGAAACACAGAGACCCAGTACTTC.

The chain is built from TRBV7-9 and TRBJ1-2; D uncertain. V lost 5 bases to trimming and J lost 6 bases, with 16 bases between them. The germline V gene has CDR1 SEHNR and CDR2 FQNEAQ (reference sequence). The CDR3 runs 14 residues. The CDR3 DNA reads as TGTGCCAGCAGCCCAGACGGCTCCTGGAATGGCTACACCTTC. It codes for CASSPDGSWNGYTF.

The gene calls are TRBV28 and TRBJ2-1; D is possibly TRBD2 (5 bases). The CDR3 runs to 12 residues. The germline CDR1 and CDR2 sequences are MDHEN and SYDVKM. Trimming removed 6 bases at V and 8 bases at J, with 11 bases between. As DNA, the CDR3 is TGTGCCAGCAGCCCACTAGTATATGAGCAGTTCTTC. It encodes CASSPLVYEQFF. The variable domain in full, with the rest retrieved from reference TRBV28 and TRBJ2-1, is DVKVTQSSRYLVKRTGEKVFLECVQDMDHENMFWYRQDPGLGLRLIYFSYDVKMKEKGDIPEGYSVSREKKERFSLILESASTNQTSMYLCASSPLVYEQFFGPGTRLTVL.

This clone was detected only once. The rearrangement uses TRBV7-9 and TRBJ1-2; D is possibly TRBD1 (5 bases). V lost 3 bases and J lost 14, with 25 bases in between. This CDR3 has 15 residues. Germline V CDR1 and CDR2: SEHNR, FQNEAQ (reference sequence). The CDR3 is CASSFDGGSRASTTF. CDR3 DNA: TGTGCCAGCAGCTTCGATGGGGGGAGCCGAGCCTCTACAACCTTC. Using reference TRBV7-9 and TRBJ1-2 for the parts outside the CDR3, the full variable domain is DTGVSQNPRHKITKRGQNVTFRCDPISEHNRLYWYRQTLGQGPEFLTYFQNEAQLEKSRLLSDRFSAERPKGSFSTLEIQRTEQGDSAMYLCASSFDGGSRASTTFGSGTRLTVV.

This clone was counted a single time. CDR3 protein: CASSRRAPNTEAFF. As DNA, the CDR3 is TGTGCCAGCAGCCGGAGGGCCCCGAACACTGAAGCTTTCTTT. V is TRBV7-9 and J is TRBJ1-1, with D unresolved. The germline gives CDR1 SEHNR, CDR2 FQNEAQ (reference sequence). The CDR3 spans 14 residues. V was pared by 5 bases and J by 1 base, with 11 bases between.

V gene TRBV25-1 combines with J gene TRBJ2-2; D is uncertain. Germline CDR1 and CDR2: MGHDK and SYGVNS. The V and J ends lost 3 bases and 5 bases respectively, with 7 bases between them. CDR3 length: 13 amino acids. This CDR3 is CASSDPYTGELFF. For the CDR3, the DNA is TGTGCCAGCAGTGATCCTTATACCGGGGAGCTGTTTTTT.

This clone was counted ten times or more. The gene calls are TRBV11-2 and TRBJ2-7; D not certain. The CDR3 consists of 13 residues. V lost 4 bases and J 0 bases, leaving 7 bases between the germline ends. Germline lookup yields CDR1 SGHAT and CDR2 FQNNGV. The CDR3 loop reads CASSSSPSYEQYF. The CDR3 nucleotides are TGTGCCAGCAGCTCGTCCCCCTCCTACGAGCAGTACTTC.

The CDR3 loop reads CASSGTGFVNYGYTF. In nucleotides, the CDR3 is TGTGCCAGCAGTGGGACAGGATTCGTTAACTATGGCTACACCTTC. This rearrangement joins TRBV2 to TRBJ1-2; 7 bases line up with TRBD1. V lost 4 bases, J lost 1 base, and 6 bases stayed unmatched. Germline lookup yields CDR1 SNHLY and CDR2 FYNNEI. This CDR3 has 15 amino acids.

The chain is built from TRBV19 and TRBJ1-1; TRBD1 is a possible D gene (6 bases). With 7 bases removed from V and 4 bases from J, the gap between germline ends came to 13 bases. CDR1 LNHDA and CDR2 SQIVND come from the germline V gene (reference sequence). This CDR3 is 13 amino acids long. The CDR3 loop is CASNPGAGTEAFF. As DNA, the CDR3 is TGTGCCAGTAATCCAGGGGCGGGCACTGAAGCTTTCTTT.

V is TRBV19 and J is TRBJ2-5; D may be TRBD2 (6 bases). The CDR3 spans 12 residues. Germline values: CDR1 LNHDA, CDR2 SQIVND (reference sequence). V was trimmed by 5 bases and J by 7 bases, leaving 11 bases between them. CDR3 DNA sequence: TGTGCCAGTAGTGGGACTCCGGGGACCCAGTACTTC. Amino acids: CASSGTPGTQYF. Full variable domain (rest looked up from reference TRBV19 and TRBJ2-5): DGGITQSPKYLFRKEGQNVTLSCEQNLNHDAMYWYRQDPGQGLRLIYYSQIVNDFQKGDIAEGYSVSREKKESFPLTVTSAQKNPTAFYLCASSGTPGTQYFGPGTRLLVL.

The chain is built from TRBV5-1 and TRBJ1-1, with D possibly TRBD1 on 6 matching bases. V was pared by 4 bases and J by 6 bases, with 16 bases between. Per germline, CDR1 SGHRS and CDR2 YFSETQ. This CDR3 spans 14 amino acids. The CDR3 loop reads CASSPGGGDPEAFF. The CDR3 region has the DNA TGCGCCAGCAGCCCCGGGGGGGGCGATCCTGAAGCTTTCTTT. Full variable domain (rest looked up from reference TRBV5-1 and TRBJ1-1): KAGVTQTPRYLIKTRGQQVTLSCSPISGHRSVSWYQQTPGQGLQFLFEYFSETQRNKGNFPGRFSGRQFSNSRSEMNVSTLELGDSALYLCASSPGGGDPEAFFGQGTRLTVV.

The rearrangement joins TRBV6-5 to TRBJ2-5, with D perhaps matching TRBD1 or TRBD2 (7 bases each). Germline values: CDR1 MNHEY, CDR2 SVGAGI. Trimming pared 8 bases from V and 3 bases from J, leaving 16 bases between. The CDR3 has 14 residues. The CDR3 spells CASESGGAKETQYF. In DNA, the CDR3 is TGTGCCAGCGAATCAGGGGGGGCTAAAGAGACCCAGTACTTC.

The V gene is TRBV5-1, the J gene TRBJ1-6, with unresolved D. This CDR3 region has 22 residues. The V gene's germline CDR1 is SGHRS and CDR2 YFSETQ. Trimming took off 0 bases at V and 4 bases at J, with 29 bases between the two ends. In DNA form, the CDR3 reads TGCGCCAGCAGCTTGGACCCCCGTAAGGGATCGATCGGCCAACTTTATAATTCACCCCTCCACTTT. Amino acids: CASSLDPRKGSIGQLYNSPLHF.

The chain combines TRBV28 with TRBJ1-2; TRBD1 matches at 8 bases. The CDR3 consists of 16 residues. V dropped 3 bases and J dropped 7; count of bases not matched to a gene: 13. The germline CDR1 and CDR2 sequences are MDHEN and SYDVKM. The CDR3 loop reads CASSFTNPGQAGGYTF. CDR3 coding DNA: TGTGCCAGCAGTTTCACCAATCCGGGACAGGCCGGTGGCTACACCTTC.

This clone was detected once. The rearrangement links TRBV2 to TRBJ1-5; D is unresolved. Looked up from germline, CDR1 is SNHLY and CDR2 is FYNNEI. V lost 6 bases, J lost 7 bases, and 13 bases lay in between. The CDR3 has 13 residues. The CDR3 sequence: CASSYAETQPQHF. The CDR3 nucleotides are TGTGCCAGCAGCTACGCTGAAACCCAGCCCCAGCATTTT.

The chain uses TRBV27 and TRBJ1-6; D not certain. CDR3 length: 15 residues. Trimming stripped 5 bases from V and 7 bases from J, with 15 bases between. Germline V CDR1 and CDR2: MNHEY, SMNVEV (reference sequence). Here the CDR3 reads CASSTTWGVNSPLHF. In nucleotides, the CDR3 is TGTGCCAGCAGTACCACGTGGGGTGTGAATTCACCCCTCCACTTT.

This clone was found once. The chain couples TRBV3-1 (or the pseudogene TRBV3-2) to TRBJ2-1, with TRBD2 matching over 7 bases. V was pared by 4 bases and J by 6 bases, with 3 bases of the junction left unmatched. CDR3 length: 13 amino acids. Germline values: CDR1 LGHDT, CDR2 YNNKEL (reference sequence). The CDR3 DNA is TGTGCCAGCAGCCGGGACTACCTCAATGAGCAGTTCTTC. Residues: CASSRDYLNEQFF.